This is a list of T cell receptor beta chains from one sample in a study of identical twins. TCRdb itself ran the 5' RACE reads through MiXCR, one entry per CDR3 protein. The repertoire includes about 530,000 distinct CDR3 sequences, 13% to 15% of them detected once, and roughly 0.44% sits in the top ten. These data are also associated with another study on yellow fever vaccine responses in identical twins.

The sequenced material came from CD4+ T cells sorted from blood. The receptors here all came from a woman between 18 and 29 years old in good health. Both conserved end residues are part of each CDR3. D genes are given only for firm matches. Where a row states a size, it is once, few, many or the class of an expanded clone; other rows omit it.

TRBD1,-,TRBV5-1,TRBJ2-1,CASSPGGTGVYNEQFF,TGCGCCAGCAGCCCTGGGGGGACAGGGGTTTACAATGAGCAGTTCTTC
-,-,TRBV11-3,TRBJ2-7,CASSLGRGVTYEQYF,TGTGCCAGCAGCTTAGGGAGGGGAGTTACCTACGAGCAGTACTTC
-,-,TRBV12-3/TRBV12-4,TRBJ1-6,CASTFGNSPLHF,TGTGCCAGCACTTTCGGGAATTCACCCCTCCACTTT
TRBD2,few,TRBV6-5,TRBJ2-1,CASSYSISGRPLYNEQFF,TGTGCCAGCAGTTACTCGATAAGCGGGAGGCCACTCTACAATGAGCAGTTCTTC
TRBD1,-,TRBV28,TRBJ2-1,CASSSQGKQFF,TGTGCCAGCAGTTCACAGGGGAAGCAGTTCTTC
-,many,TRBV12-3/TRBV12-4,TRBJ2-4,CASSSQESLAKNIQYF,TGTGCCAGCAGTTCCCAGGAGTCTCTAGCCAAAAACATTCAGTACTTC
TRBD2,-,TRBV7-2,TRBJ2-7,CASSYPGTSGKYEQYF,TGTGCCAGCAGCTACCCCGGGACTAGCGGAAAATACGAGCAGTACTTC
-,few,TRBV28,TRBJ2-3,CASTPGLRSDTQYF,TGTGCCAGCACCCCCGGGTTGAGAAGCGATACGCAGTATTTT
TRBD2,many,TRBV7-2,TRBJ2-2,CASSLAQTSGRAPANTGELFF,TGTGCCAGCAGCTTAGCCCAGACTAGCGGGAGGGCCCCAGCGAACACCGGGGAGCTGTTTTTT
-,-,TRBV12-3/TRBV12-4,TRBJ2-1,CASRRSGESYNEQFF,TGTGCCAGCAGGCGGTCTGGGGAGTCCTACAATGAGCAGTTCTTC
-,-,TRBV12-3/TRBV12-4,TRBJ2-1,CASGNMGVFGNEQFF,TGTGCCAGCGGTAACATGGGGGTTTTCGGCAATGAGCAGTTCTTC
-,many,TRBV5-1,TRBJ2-2,CASGSYAGELFF,TGCGCCAGCGGAAGCTATGCCGGGGAGCTGTTTTTT
-,-,TRBV18,TRBJ2-7,CASSTGTGEQYF,TGTGCCAGCTCAACAGGAACTGGCGAGCAGTACTTC
TRBD2,-,TRBV6-1,TRBJ2-1,CASRQSGTSRTLRLFF,TGTGCCAGCAGACAATCCGGGACTAGCCGTACGTTACGACTGTTCTTC
-,-,TRBV3-1,TRBJ2-7,CASSPGLASYEQYF,TGTGCCAGCAGCCCGGGGCTAGCCTCCTACGAGCAGTACTTC
TRBD2,many,TRBV9,TRBJ2-5,CASSAGLAGLQETQYF,TGTGCCAGCAGCGCGGGACTAGCGGGGCTCCAAGAGACCCAGTACTTC
TRBD2,-,TRBV10-3,TRBJ2-5,CAITGLADKGQETQYF,TGTGCCATCACGGGACTAGCGGATAAGGGGCAAGAGACCCAGTACTTC
TRBD1,-,TRBV28,TRBJ1-2,CASSRDRGYTF,TGTGCCAGCAGTCGGGACAGGGGCTACACCTTC
-,few,TRBV25-1,TRBJ2-1,CASSESPWGFGRDEQFF,TGTGCCAGCAGTGAATCTCCGTGGGGATTCGGTAGGGATGAGCAGTTCTTC
TRBD1,few,TRBV4-2,TRBJ2-3,CASSVGTVSTDTQYF,TGTGCCAGCAGCGTGGGGACAGTTAGCACAGATACGCAGTATTTT
TRBD1,-,TRBV6-1,TRBJ1-2,CASRQGETNYGYTF,TGTGCCAGCAGGCAGGGGGAGACTAACTATGGCTACACCTTC
TRBD2,-,TRBV11-2,TRBJ2-1,CASSPPRTSAGEQFF,TGTGCCAGCAGCCCCCCTCGGACTAGTGCTGGTGAGCAGTTCTTC
TRBD1,few,TRBV10-3,TRBJ2-7,CAISEGTGAPEQYF,TGTGCCATCAGTGAGGGGACAGGGGCACCCGAGCAGTACTTC
-,many,TRBV29-1,TRBJ1-1,CSVVSPWGTEAFF,TGCAGCGTTGTGTCCCCCTGGGGTACTGAAGCTTTCTTT
TRBD2,-,TRBV19,TRBJ2-3,CATTSVPDTQYF,TGTGCCACCACTAGCGTTCCAGATACGCAGTATTTT
-,few,TRBV18,TRBJ2-3,CASSRSTGGTDTQYF,TGTGCCAGCTCACGTAGCACCGGGGGCACAGATACGCAGTATTTT
-,few,TRBV6-2/TRBV6-3,TRBJ2-3,CASTQWADTQYF,TGTGCCAGCACACAGTGGGCAGATACGCAGTATTTT
TRBD2,-,TRBV20-1,TRBJ2-3,CSARTFSPLAGRDTQYF,TGCAGTGCTAGGACATTTTCCCCTCTAGCGGGGAGAGATACGCAGTATTTT
TRBD1,-,TRBV20-1,TRBJ2-7,CSATQWGTAYEQYF,TGCAGTGCTACTCAGTGGGGGACAGCCTACGAGCAGTACTTC
-,-,TRBV10-3,TRBJ2-2,CAINALLGTGELFF,TGTGCCATCAATGCCCTGTTAGGCACCGGGGAGCTGTTTTTT
-,once,TRBV12-5,TRBJ2-2,CASGLVTNTGELFF,TGTGCTAGTGGTTTGGTAACTAACACCGGGGAGCTGTTTTTT
-,-,TRBV2,TRBJ2-3,CASTLRALEVIDTQYF,TGTGCCAGCACTCTTAGAGCGCTGGAGGTCATAGATACGCAGTATTTT
-,-,TRBV13,TRBJ2-7,CANREAGQTYEQYF,TGTGCCAACAGGGAAGCCGGACAGACCTACGAGCAGTACTTC
TRBD2,-,TRBV20-1,TRBJ2-1,CSARDPEGGGRAYNEQFF,TGCAGTGCTAGAGATCCCGAGGGAGGCGGGAGGGCCTACAATGAGCAGTTCTTC
-,-,TRBV5-1,TRBJ2-2,CASSPGIEELFF,TGCGCCAGCAGCCCCGGTATTGAGGAGCTGTTTTTT
-,few,TRBV20-1,TRBJ2-1,CSARVPKYNEQFF,TGCAGTGCTAGGGTGCCTAAATACAATGAGCAGTTCTTC
-,-,TRBV12-3/TRBV12-4,TRBJ1-1,CASSSGLVNTEAFF,TGTGCCAGCAGTTCGGGACTAGTGAACACTGAAGCTTTCTTT
TRBD2,-,TRBV4-2,TRBJ2-1,CASSLELAGGAYNEQFF,TGTGCCAGCAGCCTCGAACTAGCGGGAGGGGCCTACAATGAGCAGTTCTTC
-,-,TRBV2,TRBJ2-1,CASREATGAYNEQFF,TGTGCCAGCCGGGAGGCGACAGGGGCCTACAATGAGCAGTTCTTC
-,-,TRBV5-1,TRBJ1-5,CASSAGPKTQPQHF,TGCGCCAGCAGCGCGGGACCAAAGACTCAGCCCCAGCATTTT
-,-,TRBV29-1,TRBJ1-5,CSVREAGSFSQPQHF,TGCAGCGTTAGGGAGGCAGGTTCCTTTAGTCAGCCCCAGCATTTT
-,-,TRBV3-1,TRBJ2-2,CASSQGGPRSNTGELFF,TGTGCCAGCAGCCAAGGTGGACCCAGGTCGAACACCGGGGAGCTGTTTTTT
-,-,TRBV3-1,TRBJ2-1,CASSQIGIEQFF,TGTGCCAGCAGCCAGATCGGGATTGAGCAGTTCTTC
-,-,TRBV15,TRBJ2-5,CATSRADQETQYF,TGTGCCACCAGCAGAGCTGACCAAGAGACCCAGTACTTC
TRBD1,-,TRBV5-1,TRBJ2-1,CASSTGVNEQFF,TGCGCCAGCAGCACAGGGGTAAATGAGCAGTTCTTC
-,-,TRBV20-1,TRBJ2-2,CSAPGVRGNTGELFF,TGCAGTGCTCCAGGGGTCAGGGGCAACACCGGGGAGCTGTTTTTT
-,many,TRBV2,TRBJ2-1,CASSGVRSRDEQFF,TGTGCCAGCAGTGGGGTCCGTTCGAGGGATGAGCAGTTCTTC
TRBD1,few,TRBV29-1,TRBJ1-1,CSVEGGTGEAFF,TGCAGCGTTGAAGGAGGGACAGGTGAAGCTTTCTTT
TRBD1,-,TRBV5-1,TRBJ1-6,CASGDREGSPLHF,TGCGCCAGCGGCGACAGGGAAGGATCACCCCTCCACTTT
TRBD1,few,TRBV29-1,TRBJ1-2,CSVALNRGSNGYTF,TGCAGCGTTGCCTTAAACAGGGGGTCGAATGGCTACACCTTC